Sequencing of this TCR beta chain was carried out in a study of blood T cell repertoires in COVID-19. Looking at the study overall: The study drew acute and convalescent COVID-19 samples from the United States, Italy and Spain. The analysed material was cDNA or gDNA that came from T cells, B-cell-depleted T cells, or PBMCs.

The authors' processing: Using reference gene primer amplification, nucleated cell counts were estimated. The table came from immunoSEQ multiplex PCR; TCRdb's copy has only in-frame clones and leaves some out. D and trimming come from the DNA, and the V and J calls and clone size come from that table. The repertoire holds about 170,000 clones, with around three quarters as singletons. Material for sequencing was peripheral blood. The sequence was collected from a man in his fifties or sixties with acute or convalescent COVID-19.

CDR3 coding DNA: TGTGCCAGTAGTGTCGGACTAAATCAGCCCCAGCATTTT. As protein: CASSVGLNQPQHF. The J gene is TRBJ1-5, the V gene TRBV19; no clear D. The CDR3 is made up of 13 amino acids. Trimming removed 5 bases at V and 4 bases at J, with 9 bases between. CDR1 is LNHDA and CDR2 is SQIVND in the germline V gene (reference sequence).